This T cell receptor beta chain was sequenced for a study of TET2 disruption in CD19-targeted CAR T cells (dated by TCRdb to 2017 to 2018). Study-wide context: The number of samples was determined by the original clinical trial design and by which samples were available, and no additional inclusion criteria were applied.

From its cysteine to its phenylalanine, the CDR3 spans 15 amino acids. Sequencing covers 36 bases of the CDR3, shown here with the frame starting at base 1. CDR1 and CDR2 are read off the germline V gene as MGHRA and YSYEKL. V sheds 0 bases and J sheds 0 bases, leaving 8 bases between their ends. TCR beta chain deep sequencing was performed with the immunoSEQ assay. For the original study's pipeline: Clonotype frequencies were computed using only productive TCR beta rearrangements. Here the immuneACCESS table is served through TCRdb, limited to in-frame sequences with V and J called. Missing clones are a known gap in these copies; in checked studies unresolved V genes cover under half, and the rest lacks a known reason. The DNA was the basis for D and trimming; V, J and clone size are from that table. The sample's table covers under 30,000 clones. The ten largest clones take up approximately 2% of the sample.

Note on this clone: It has no known antigen specificity. The read ends 3 residues before the CDR3 terminus; that terminus is restored from the germline J gene.

This specimen's treatment or condition label, interpreted: autologous CTL019 cells: CD19 CAR with 4-1BB and CD3 zeta domains. TCR zeta and 4-1BB costimulatory signaling domains were built into the CD19 CAR. T cells for CTL019 manufacturing were collected from peripheral blood by means of leukapheresis. The DNeasy Blood and Tissue Kit was used to extract genomic DNA from pre-infusion T cells, peripheral blood, or sorted post-infusion T cells. What the research found in general, with its limitations: Conclusions about the patient's CAR T cells rested on extensive analysis of a single subject.

The receptor chain draws on TRBV4-1 and TRBJ1-2; a tentative D call is TRBD1 (6 bases match). Sample: CD8- CAR+ T cells sorted from cultured blood T cells, taken for CD19 CAR T cell therapy. Per the publication, the cell subset or site label means: CD8-negative CAR-positive T cells from the infusion product. This clonotype originated in a man aged 65 to 85 with chronic lymphocytic leukemia. The sequenced CDR3 bases are TGCGCCAGCAGCCAAGACAGGGGAGCTAACTATGGC. This gives the protein CASSQDRGANYG. The full-length CDR3 reads as CASSQDRGANYGYTF.